The rows below give T cell receptor beta chains drawn from one sample of a study of radiotherapy plus CTLA-4 blockade in lung cancer. Only in-frame clones appear in the TCRdb table, and some are missing; sequencing was by immunoSEQ multiplex PCR. The sample lists some 70,000 clones; around four fifths were seen once. The source material was peripheral blood, sampled from a patient treated with radiotherapy plus ipilimumab. The receptors shown here come from a human donor with non-small cell lung cancer who had a partial response to radiotherapy plus ipilimumab. Each CDR3 is given with its conserved first and last residue. D genes are given only for firm matches. Only some rows state a clone size, as once, few, many or a class for expanded clones.

D gene: TRBD1; clone size: NA; J gene: TRBJ2-6; V gene: TRBV5-1; CDR3 DNA: TGCGCCAGCAGCTTGGCCCGGAACAGGGGAAGCCCTGGGGCCAACGTCCTGACTTTC; CDR3 protein: CASSLARNRGSPGANVLTF
D gene: NA; clone size: NA; J gene: TRBJ1-1; V gene: TRBV11-2; CDR3 DNA: TGTGCCAGCAGCTTAGATCTGATGCCCCAGGGCACTGAAGCTTTCTTT; CDR3 protein: CASSLDLMPQGTEAFF
D gene: NA; clone size: NA; J gene: TRBJ2-7; V gene: TRBV6-1; CDR3 DNA: TGTGCCACGACCGACACCTACGAGCAGTACTTC; CDR3 protein: CATTDTYEQYF
D gene: TRBD1; clone size: NA; J gene: TRBJ1-2; V gene: TRBV27; CDR3 DNA: TGTGCCAGCAGTTTTAGTTCAGGGGGCGTTGGCTACACCTTC; CDR3 protein: CASSFSSGGVGYTF
D gene: TRBD1; clone size: NA; J gene: TRBJ1-1; V gene: TRBV19; CDR3 DNA: TGTGCCAGTAGTATCGGGAGGGACAGGAACACTGAAGCTTTCTTT; CDR3 protein: CASSIGRDRNTEAFF
D gene: TRBD2; clone size: NA; J gene: TRBJ2-1; V gene: TRBV27; CDR3 DNA: TGTGCCAGCCACACTGGGGGGCTAGCGGGAACATACAATGAGCAGTTCTTC; CDR3 protein: CASHTGGLAGTYNEQFF
D gene: NA; clone size: NA; J gene: TRBJ2-2; V gene: TRBV27; CDR3 DNA: TGTGCCAGCAGTTTATCTGGGCAGTTAAACACCGGGGAGCTGTTTTTT; CDR3 protein: CASSLSGQLNTGELFF
D gene: TRBD1; clone size: NA; J gene: TRBJ1-4; V gene: TRBV30; CDR3 DNA: TGTGCCTGGAGTCCCGGGACAGGCGATGAAAAACTGTTTTTT; CDR3 protein: CAWSPGTGDEKLFF
D gene: NA; clone size: NA; J gene: TRBJ2-2; V gene: TRBV28; CDR3 DNA: TGTGCCAGCAGTTTACCAAAGAACACCGGGGAGCTGTTTTTT; CDR3 protein: CASSLPKNTGELFF
D gene: TRBD1; clone size: NA; J gene: TRBJ2-2; V gene: TRBV5-6; CDR3 DNA: TGTGCCAGCAGCTGGGACAGGGGGTCCGGGGAGCTGTTTTTT; CDR3 protein: CASSWDRGSGELFF
D gene: TRBD1; clone size: NA; J gene: TRBJ2-7; V gene: TRBV28; CDR3 DNA: TGTGCCAGCACCCCCTCTTCTGGGACAGGGGGGGAAGAGCAGTACTTC; CDR3 protein: CASTPSSGTGGEEQYF
D gene: NA; clone size: NA; J gene: TRBJ1-2; V gene: TRBV28; CDR3 DNA: TGTGCCAGTCGAAAATTACAGGAAACGCATGGCTACACCTTC; CDR3 protein: CASRKLQETHGYTF
D gene: NA; clone size: NA; J gene: TRBJ2-7; V gene: TRBV7-9; CDR3 DNA: TGTGCCAGCAGCCGCGACTCATCCTACGAGCAGTACTTC; CDR3 protein: CASSRDSSYEQYF
D gene: NA; clone size: NA; J gene: TRBJ1-1; V gene: TRBV5-1; CDR3 DNA: TGCGCCAGCAGCTTGAGCAGGGTGAACACTGAAGCTTTCTTT; CDR3 protein: CASSLSRVNTEAFF
D gene: TRBD1; clone size: NA; J gene: TRBJ1-3; V gene: TRBV2; CDR3 DNA: TGTGCCAGCAGCCCACAGGGGGCTGGAAACACCATATATTTT; CDR3 protein: CASSPQGAGNTIYF
D gene: TRBD1; clone size: NA; J gene: TRBJ2-5; V gene: TRBV30; CDR3 DNA: TGTGCCTGGACCCTCAGGGGGCGGGAGACCCAGTACTTC; CDR3 protein: CAWTLRGRETQYF
D gene: TRBD1; clone size: NA; J gene: TRBJ2-6; V gene: TRBV30; CDR3 DNA: TGTGCCTGGTGTACTAAACAGGGGCTTAACTCTGGGGCCAACGTCCTGACTTTC; CDR3 protein: CAWCTKQGLNSGANVLTF
D gene: NA; clone size: NA; J gene: TRBJ2-5; V gene: TRBV9; CDR3 DNA: TGTGCCAGCAGCGGTCGAGGACAAGAGACCCAGTACTTC; CDR3 protein: CASSGRGQETQYF
D gene: NA; clone size: NA; J gene: TRBJ2-5; V gene: TRBV2; CDR3 DNA: TGTGCCAGCGCCGGGACTCGGGCCCAAGAGACCCAGTACTTC; CDR3 protein: CASAGTRAQETQYF
D gene: TRBD1; clone size: NA; J gene: TRBJ2-4; V gene: TRBV2; CDR3 DNA: TGTGCCACTAGCCAGACAGGGCGGGCCAAAAACATTCAGTACTTC; CDR3 protein: CATSQTGRAKNIQYF
D gene: TRBD1; clone size: NA; J gene: TRBJ2-4; V gene: TRBV7-3; CDR3 DNA: TGTGCCAGCAGCCAACAGGGGCCCCCGAACATTCAGTACTTC; CDR3 protein: CASSQQGPPNIQYF
D gene: NA; clone size: NA; J gene: TRBJ1-1; V gene: TRBV6-5; CDR3 DNA: TGTGCCAGCAGCCGCGCGTTAACTGAAGCTTTCTTT; CDR3 protein: CASSRALTEAFF
D gene: NA; clone size: NA; J gene: TRBJ1-2; V gene: TRBV4-1; CDR3 DNA: TGCGCCAGCAGCCAACAGGGGAACTATGGCTACACCTTC; CDR3 protein: CASSQQGNYGYTF
D gene: TRBD1; clone size: NA; J gene: TRBJ2-3; V gene: TRBV5-5; CDR3 DNA: TGTGCCAGCAGCAAACAGGGGCCCCCTAGCACAGATACGCAGTATTTT; CDR3 protein: CASSKQGPPSTDTQYF
D gene: NA; clone size: NA; J gene: TRBJ2-7; V gene: TRBV7-3; CDR3 DNA: TGTGCCAGCAGCTTAGGTGAAGGGGGTCTAGTTCGCGTCTCCGAGCAGTACTTC; CDR3 protein: CASSLGEGGLVRVSEQYF
D gene: TRBD2; clone size: NA; J gene: TRBJ2-3; V gene: TRBV9; CDR3 DNA: TGTGCCAGCAGCTTCCATAAAGGTAGCGGGAGAGAGGCAGATACGCAGTATTTT; CDR3 protein: CASSFHKGSGREADTQYF
D gene: NA; clone size: NA; J gene: TRBJ2-3; V gene: TRBV6-6; CDR3 DNA: TGTGCCAGCAGTTACGGCCCGAACACAGATACGCAGTATTTT; CDR3 protein: CASSYGPNTDTQYF
D gene: TRBD2; clone size: NA; J gene: TRBJ2-3; V gene: TRBV7-2; CDR3 DNA: TGTGCCAGCAGCTCGGGGCTAGCGGATATCACAGATACGCAGTATTTT; CDR3 protein: CASSSGLADITDTQYF
D gene: TRBD2; clone size: NA; J gene: TRBJ2-1; V gene: TRBV6-6; CDR3 DNA: TGTGCCAGCAGACGACTAGCGGGAGTTGGCTACAATGAGCAGTTCTTC; CDR3 protein: CASRRLAGVGYNEQFF
D gene: NA; clone size: few; J gene: TRBJ1-2; V gene: TRBV6-1; CDR3 DNA: TGTGCCAGCAGTGATGGTGGCCGCTATGGCTACACCTTC; CDR3 protein: CASSDGGRYGYTF
D gene: TRBD2; clone size: NA; J gene: TRBJ2-5; V gene: TRBV5-1; CDR3 DNA: TGCGCCAGCAGCGCAGCGGGAGAAGAGACCCAGTACTTC; CDR3 protein: CASSAAGEETQYF
D gene: TRBD1; clone size: NA; J gene: TRBJ2-7; V gene: TRBV6-1; CDR3 DNA: TGTGCCAGCGGGCCTGCACCTGGACAGGACTACGAGCAGTACTTC; CDR3 protein: CASGPAPGQDYEQYF
D gene: TRBD1; clone size: NA; J gene: TRBJ2-5; V gene: TRBV11-1; CDR3 DNA: TGTGCCAGCACCAGGGGGTGGGAACAAGAGACCCAGTACTTC; CDR3 protein: CASTRGWEQETQYF
D gene: TRBD2; clone size: NA; J gene: TRBJ2-5; V gene: TRBV9; CDR3 DNA: TGTGCCAGCAGCGCGACCGGGACTAGCGGGAGGGGTCAAGAGACCCAGTACTTC; CDR3 protein: CASSATGTSGRGQETQYF
D gene: TRBD1; clone size: NA; J gene: TRBJ2-2; V gene: TRBV10-1; CDR3 DNA: TGCGCCAGCAGTTCAACAGGGGTTCAGGCCGGGGAGCTGTTTTTT; CDR3 protein: CASSSTGVQAGELFF
D gene: NA; clone size: NA; J gene: TRBJ2-5; V gene: TRBV5-4; CDR3 DNA: TGTGCCAGCAGCTTGGCCGGGAAAAAAGAGACCCAGTACTTC; CDR3 protein: CASSLAGKKETQYF
D gene: NA; clone size: NA; J gene: TRBJ2-7; V gene: TRBV4-2; CDR3 DNA: TGTGCCAGCAGCCAAGATCGCCGGTCCTACGAGCAGTACTTC; CDR3 protein: CASSQDRRSYEQYF
D gene: NA; clone size: NA; J gene: TRBJ2-1; V gene: TRBV19; CDR3 DNA: TGTGCCAGTAGAACTGGACAGACCAATGAGCAGTTCTTC; CDR3 protein: CASRTGQTNEQFF
D gene: NA; clone size: NA; J gene: TRBJ2-7; V gene: TRBV7-8; CDR3 DNA: TGTGCCAGCAGCTTTTATGACGAGCAGTACTTC; CDR3 protein: CASSFYDEQYF
D gene: TRBD1; clone size: NA; J gene: TRBJ1-2; V gene: TRBV28; CDR3 DNA: TGTGCCAGCAGCCCCCGGGACAGCATGTGGGGCTACACCTTC; CDR3 protein: CASSPRDSMWGYTF
D gene: TRBD2; clone size: NA; J gene: TRBJ2-1; V gene: TRBV30; CDR3 DNA: TGTGCCTGGGGGACTGGGACTAGCGCGTACAATGAGCAGTTCTTC; CDR3 protein: CAWGTGTSAYNEQFF
D gene: NA; clone size: NA; J gene: TRBJ2-3; V gene: TRBV28; CDR3 DNA: TGTGCCAGCAGTTTCGTCCTCGGGACAGATACGCAGTATTTT; CDR3 protein: CASSFVLGTDTQYF
D gene: TRBD2; clone size: NA; J gene: TRBJ2-1; V gene: TRBV5-6; CDR3 DNA: TGTGCCAGCAGCGGAATAGCGGGAGGTCTTTTGAATGAGCAGTTCTTC; CDR3 protein: CASSGIAGGLLNEQFF
D gene: NA; clone size: few; J gene: TRBJ1-2; V gene: TRBV19; CDR3 DNA: TGTGCCAGTAGTATTCTGGCGGGAGGATATGGCTACACCTTC; CDR3 protein: CASSILAGGYGYTF
D gene: NA; clone size: NA; J gene: TRBJ1-2; V gene: TRBV5-5; CDR3 DNA: TGTGCCAGCAGCTTGGAAGCACGGAACTATGGCTACACCTTC; CDR3 protein: CASSLEARNYGYTF
D gene: NA; clone size: NA; J gene: TRBJ2-7; V gene: TRBV6-5; CDR3 DNA: TGTGCCAGCAGTTACTCGCGCGACAACTACGAGCAGTACTTC; CDR3 protein: CASSYSRDNYEQYF
D gene: TRBD2; clone size: NA; J gene: TRBJ2-7; V gene: TRBV27; CDR3 DNA: TGTGCCAGCAGTTTACGGGGGGCCTACGAGCAGTACTTC; CDR3 protein: CASSLRGAYEQYF
D gene: NA; clone size: NA; J gene: TRBJ2-1; V gene: TRBV10-1; CDR3 DNA: TGCGCCAGCAGTGATAGCTACTACAATGAGCAGTTCTTC; CDR3 protein: CASSDSYYNEQFF
D gene: NA; clone size: NA; J gene: TRBJ2-2; V gene: TRBV30; CDR3 DNA: TGTGCCTGGAGTGCCCCAGCGACGAACACCGGGGAGCTGTTTTTT; CDR3 protein: CAWSAPATNTGELFF
D gene: NA; clone size: NA; J gene: TRBJ1-5; V gene: TRBV6-5; CDR3 DNA: TGTGCCAGCAGTCCACGGGGGGATAGCAATCAGCCCCAGCATTTT; CDR3 protein: CASSPRGDSNQPQHF
D gene: TRBD1; clone size: NA; J gene: TRBJ2-1; V gene: TRBV29-1; CDR3 DNA: TGCAGCGCTAGGTGGGACAGGGACTACAATGAGCAGTTCTTC; CDR3 protein: CSARWDRDYNEQFF
D gene: TRBD2; clone size: NA; J gene: TRBJ2-1; V gene: TRBV27; CDR3 DNA: TGTGCCAGCAGTACTAGCGGGAGGGCCTCGGTTCAGCAGTTCTTC; CDR3 protein: CASSTSGRASVQQFF
D gene: TRBD1; clone size: NA; J gene: TRBJ2-5; V gene: TRBV2; CDR3 DNA: TGTGCCAGCAACTTTGGACAGGGGTGGCAAGAGACCCAGTACTTC; CDR3 protein: CASNFGQGWQETQYF
D gene: TRBD1; clone size: few; J gene: TRBJ1-1; V gene: TRBV5-4; CDR3 DNA: TGTGCCAGCAGCTTGGCTCGCAGGGGGCGAGCGGGCACTGAAGCTTTCTTT; CDR3 protein: CASSLARRGRAGTEAFF